These T cell receptor beta chains were read from a single sample in a study of blood T cell repertoires in COVID-19. Generated by immunoSEQ multiplex PCR, the TCRdb table keeps only in-frame clones and is missing some. This table has fewer than 250,000 clones, 85% to 90% appearing once. Sequences were obtained from peripheral blood. These receptors were taken from a man aged 50 to 59 with COVID-19, enrolled during active disease. Each CDR3 is given with its conserved first and last residue. A D gene is named only where the DNA matches it firmly. Some rows have no size entry. The others give once, few or many, or a class for an expanded clone.

j_gene,abundance,d_gene,v_gene,CDR3nt,CDR3aa
TRBJ2-4,few,TRBD1,TRBV10-3,TGTGCCATCAGTGAACAGGGGAACATTCAGTACTTC,CAISEQGNIQYF
TRBJ2-7,.,TRBD2,TRBV7-8,TGTGCCAGCAGCCCGCTCGACAGCGGGAACTCCTACGAGCAGTACTTC,CASSPLDSGNSYEQYF
TRBJ1-2,few,.,TRBV19,TGTGCCAGTACCTCGGGGGGGGCTGACTATGGCTACACCTTC,CASTSGGADYGYTF
TRBJ1-5,once,.,TRBV6-1,TGTGCCAGCAGTGAAGTCCGGGGACAGCCCCAGCATTTT,CASSEVRGQPQHF
TRBJ2-2,.,.,TRBV28,TGTGCCAGCAGTTCCGAAGCGGGCGTGCACACCGGGGAGCTGTTTTTT,CASSSEAGVHTGELFF
TRBJ2-3,.,TRBD1,TRBV19,TGTGCCACTCTCCACAGGGGGCTCACAGATACGCAGTATTTT,CATLHRGLTDTQYF
TRBJ1-2,.,TRBD1,TRBV3-1/TRBV3-2,TGTGCCAGCAGCAAGCGGACAGGGGCGTATGGCTACACCTTC,CASSKRTGAYGYTF
TRBJ2-3,.,.,TRBV5-6,TGTGCCAGCAGCTTGGTGCAGGGACTGGGCACAGATACGCAGTATTTT,CASSLVQGLGTDTQYF
TRBJ2-7,.,TRBD2,TRBV27,TGTGCCAGCAGTAAGTATCGCCGTTTGGGACTAGCGGCCTCCTACGAGCAGTACTTC,CASSKYRRLGLAASYEQYF
TRBJ1-1,.,.,TRBV2,TGTGCCAGCAGTGAGTCGGGTCCCGGATACACTGAAGCTTTCTTT,CASSESGPGYTEAFF
TRBJ2-7,.,.,TRBV10-2,TGCGCCAGCAGTGATCAGGGGAAGACCTACGAGCAGTACTTC,CASSDQGKTYEQYF
TRBJ2-3,.,TRBD1,TRBV4-3,TGCGCCAGCAGCCAAGATCCCGCTGGGACAGGCAACACAGATACGCAGTATTTT,CASSQDPAGTGNTDTQYF
TRBJ2-3,.,TRBD1,TRBV4-2,TGTGCCAGCAGGCTCCCGGGACAGGGGCCGACAGATACGCAGTATTTT,CASRLPGQGPTDTQYF
TRBJ2-7,.,TRBD1,TRBV19,TGTGCCAGTAGCTCGACAGGGGCGATCTACGAGCAGTACTTC,CASSSTGAIYEQYF
TRBJ1-2,.,.,TRBV5-1,TGCGCCAGCAGCTTGGTGACAGAGAATGGCTACACCTTC,CASSLVTENGYTF
TRBJ2-5,.,.,TRBV5-1,TGCGCCAGGGGGGCTTTTCAACGGGTAGAGACCCAGTACTTC,CARGAFQRVETQYF
TRBJ1-4,.,.,TRBV7-2,TGTGCCAGCAGCTTAGAGGTCCACAGGGCTCGGGAAAAACTGTTTTTT,CASSLEVHRAREKLFF
TRBJ2-5,.,.,TRBV12-3/TRBV12-4,TGTGCCAGCAGCCGGGACACCGAAGAGACCCAGTACTTC,CASSRDTEETQYF
TRBJ1-5,.,TRBD1,TRBV7-9,TGTGCCAGCAGCTCGACGGACAGGGGCGATCAGCCCCAGCATTTT,CASSSTDRGDQPQHF
TRBJ2-7,.,TRBD1,TRBV19,TGTGCCAGTAGTATAGAGGACAGGAACATTTACGAGCAGTACTTC,CASSIEDRNIYEQYF
TRBJ1-6,.,.,TRBV9,TGTGCCAGCAGCGAGCGGGGGGACCACTCACCCCTCCACTTT,CASSERGDHSPLHF
TRBJ2-1,.,.,TRBV14,TGTGCCAGCAGCCAAGGTCTAGTGCAGTTCTTC,CASSQGLVQFF
TRBJ2-7,.,.,TRBV7-3,TGTGCCAGCAGCATGAAACCTACCCTTTCACCTTACGAGCAGTACTTC,CASSMKPTLSPYEQYF
TRBJ1-2,few,.,TRBV28,TGTGCCAGCAGTTTTGGTGGCGGGCTTTCTGGCTACACCTTC,CASSFGGGLSGYTF
TRBJ1-1,.,.,TRBV6-6,TGTGCCAGCAGTCCCCCGGGAGTGGGGAACACTGAAGCTTTCTTT,CASSPPGVGNTEAFF
TRBJ2-7,.,TRBD1,TRBV6-2/TRBV6-3,TGTGCCAGCAGCCCCGGGACAGGTCTCAACTTC,CASSPGTGLNF
TRBJ2-7,.,TRBD1,TRBV12-5,TGTGCTAGTGGTCCCCCGGGACAGGGGCCCTACGAGCAGTACTTC,CASGPPGQGPYEQYF
TRBJ2-1,.,.,TRBV28,TGTGCCAGCAGCACTTCGGGAAGCGAGCAGTTCTTC,CASSTSGSEQFF
TRBJ2-7,.,.,TRBV10-2,TGCGCCACCGGACAGAGCTCCTACGAGCAGTACTTC,CATGQSSYEQYF
TRBJ2-7,.,TRBD1,TRBV5-1,TGCGCCAGCAGCTCCGGGACAGGGGGCTACGAGCAGTACTTC,CASSSGTGGYEQYF
TRBJ2-7,.,.,TRBV6-2/TRBV6-3,TGTGCCAGCAGTTGGAGGATAGGGGGGGCGAATGAGCAGTACTTC,CASSWRIGGANEQYF
TRBJ2-5,.,.,TRBV27,TGTGCCAGCAGTCCCATAGGTTGGGGGGAACGGGAGACCCAGTACTTC,CASSPIGWGERETQYF
TRBJ2-7,.,TRBD2,TRBV10-3,TGTGCCGCCGGGGAATCCGGGACTAGGGGAAAACCCTACGAGCAGTACTTC,CAAGESGTRGKPYEQYF
TRBJ1-5,.,TRBD1,TRBV3-1/TRBV3-2,TGTGCCAGCAGCCGGGGGACAGGGGCACAATGGGGTCAGCCCCAGCATTTT,CASSRGTGAQWGQPQHF
TRBJ1-5,.,.,TRBV14,TGTGCCAGCAGCCAGGGGAGTCAGCCCCAGCATTTT,CASSQGSQPQHF
TRBJ2-1,.,.,TRBV2,TGTGCCAGCAGTGAAGTAGGGGGATACAATGAGCAGTTCTTC,CASSEVGGYNEQFF
TRBJ2-5,.,TRBD1,TRBV7-2,TGTGCCAGCAGCTTATCCGGGACAGGGGTCGAGACCCAGTACTTC,CASSLSGTGVETQYF
TRBJ2-5,many,.,TRBV7-2,TGTGCCAGCAGCTTAGGATTCAGGACTCCCGGGGGTGTGGAGACCCAGTACTTC,CASSLGFRTPGGVETQYF
TRBJ2-3,once,.,TRBV10-1,TGCGCCAGCTCTATTAACCGCCGGGATACGCAGTATTTT,CASSINRRDTQYF
TRBJ1-1,.,.,TRBV6-1,TGTGCCAGCAGTGACAGGGGGAACACTGAAGCTTTCTTT,CASSDRGNTEAFF
TRBJ2-5,.,.,TRBV25-1,TGTGCCAGCAGTGAATGGGGCAGCCAAGAGACCCAGTACTTC,CASSEWGSQETQYF
TRBJ1-1,once,.,TRBV30,TGTGCCTCGACAGCCATGAACACTGAAGCTTTCTTT,CASTAMNTEAFF
TRBJ1-1,.,.,TRBV4-1,TGCGCCAGCAGCCAGGGGCAGGGGTCATTCAACACTGAAGCTTTCTTT,CASSQGQGSFNTEAFF
TRBJ1-1,.,.,TRBV7-3,TGTGCCAGCAGCCGCGGGGGACCGAACACTGAAGCTTTCTTT,CASSRGGPNTEAFF